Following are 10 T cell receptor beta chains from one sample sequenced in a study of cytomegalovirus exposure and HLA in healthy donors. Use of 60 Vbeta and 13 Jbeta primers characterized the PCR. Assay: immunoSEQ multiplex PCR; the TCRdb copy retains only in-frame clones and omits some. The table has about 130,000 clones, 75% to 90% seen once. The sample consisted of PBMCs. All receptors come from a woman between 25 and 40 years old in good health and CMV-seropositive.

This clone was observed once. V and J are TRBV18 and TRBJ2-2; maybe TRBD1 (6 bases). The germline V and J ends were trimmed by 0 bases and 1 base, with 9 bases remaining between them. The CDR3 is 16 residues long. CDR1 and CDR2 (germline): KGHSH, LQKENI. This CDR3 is CASSPPGHLNTGELFF. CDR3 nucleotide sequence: TGTGCCAGCTCACCACCGGGACATTTGAACACCGGGGAGCTGTTTTTT. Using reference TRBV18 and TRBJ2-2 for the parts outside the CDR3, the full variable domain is NAGVMQNPRHLVRRRGQEARLRCSPMKGHSHVYWYRQLPEEGLKFMVYLQKENIIDESGMPKERFSAEFPKEGPSILRIQQVVRGDSAAYFCASSPPGHLNTGELFFGEGSRLTVL.

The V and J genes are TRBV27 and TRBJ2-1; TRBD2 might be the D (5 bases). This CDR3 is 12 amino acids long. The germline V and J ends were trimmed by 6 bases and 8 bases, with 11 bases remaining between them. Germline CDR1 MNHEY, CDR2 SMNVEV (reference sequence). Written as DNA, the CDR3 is TGTGCCAGCAGCCCTGCGAGGGATGAGCAGTTCTTC. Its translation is CASSPARDEQFF.

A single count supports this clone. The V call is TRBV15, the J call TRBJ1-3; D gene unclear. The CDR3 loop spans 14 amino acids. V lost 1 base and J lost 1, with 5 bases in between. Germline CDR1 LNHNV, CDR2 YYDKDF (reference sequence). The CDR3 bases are TGTGCCACCAGCAGAGCCGGGTCTGGAAACACCATATATTTT. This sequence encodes CATSRAGSGNTIYF.

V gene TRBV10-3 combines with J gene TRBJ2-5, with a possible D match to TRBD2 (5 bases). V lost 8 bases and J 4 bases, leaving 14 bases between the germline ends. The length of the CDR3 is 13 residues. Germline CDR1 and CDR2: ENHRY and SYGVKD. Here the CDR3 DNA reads TGTGCCATCGGCGGGTATGGAGGAGAGACCCAGTACTTC. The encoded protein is CAIGGYGGETQYF.

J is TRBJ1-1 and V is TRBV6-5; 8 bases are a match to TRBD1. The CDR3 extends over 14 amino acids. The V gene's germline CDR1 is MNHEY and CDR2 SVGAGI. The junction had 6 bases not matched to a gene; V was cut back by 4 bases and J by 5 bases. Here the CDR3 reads CASSSRTGRTEAFF. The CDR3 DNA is TGTGCCAGCAGTTCGAGGACAGGGAGGACTGAAGCTTTCTTT.

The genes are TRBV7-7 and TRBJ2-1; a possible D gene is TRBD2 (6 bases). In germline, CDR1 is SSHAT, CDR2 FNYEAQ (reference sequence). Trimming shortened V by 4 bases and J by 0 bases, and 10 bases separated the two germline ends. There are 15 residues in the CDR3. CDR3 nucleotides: TGTGCCAGCAGCTCAGGGCGGGGCTCCTACAATGAGCAGTTCTTC. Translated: CASSSGRGSYNEQFF.

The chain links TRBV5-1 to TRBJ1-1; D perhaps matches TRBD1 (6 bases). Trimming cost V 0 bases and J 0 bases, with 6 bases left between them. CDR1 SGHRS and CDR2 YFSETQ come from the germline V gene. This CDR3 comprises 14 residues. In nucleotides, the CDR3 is TGCGCCAGCAGCTTGGAGGGGGTGAACACTGAAGCTTTCTTT. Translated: CASSLEGVNTEAFF.

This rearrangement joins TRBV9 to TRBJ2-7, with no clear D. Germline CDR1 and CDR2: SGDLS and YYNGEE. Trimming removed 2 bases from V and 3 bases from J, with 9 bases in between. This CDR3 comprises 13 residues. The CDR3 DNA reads TGTGCCAGCAGCGTGTCTCCGGGCTACGAGCAGTACTTC. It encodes CASSVSPGYEQYF.

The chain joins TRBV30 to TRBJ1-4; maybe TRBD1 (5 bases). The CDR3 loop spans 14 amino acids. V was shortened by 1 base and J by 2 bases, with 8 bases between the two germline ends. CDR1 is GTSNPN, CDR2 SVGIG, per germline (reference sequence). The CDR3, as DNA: TGTGCCTGGAGTGGGGGGGGTACTAATGAAAAACTGTTTTTT. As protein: CAWSGGGTNEKLFF.

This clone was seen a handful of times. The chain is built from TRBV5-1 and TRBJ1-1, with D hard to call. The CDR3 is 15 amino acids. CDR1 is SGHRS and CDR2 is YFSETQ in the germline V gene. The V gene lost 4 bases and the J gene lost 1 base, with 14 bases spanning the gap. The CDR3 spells CASSTGVEANTEAFF. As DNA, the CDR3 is TGCGCCAGCAGCACGGGAGTAGAGGCGAACACTGAAGCTTTCTTT.